The clone carrying this TCR beta chain occurred once. These data originate in a study of blood T cell repertoires in COVID-19. Study overall: Italy, Spain and the United States were the sources of the convalescent and acute COVID-19 samples. T cells, B-cell-depleted T cells, or PBMCs supplied cDNA or gDNA.

After removal of 4 bases from V and 0 bases from J, the junction contained 6 bases not matched to a gene. The CDR3 contains 16 residues. Germline loops: CDR1 SGHDT, CDR2 YYEEEE. In the original workflow: Nucleated cell counts were estimated from reference gene primer amplification. TCRdb's copy holds only in-frame clones and misses some; the assay was immunoSEQ multiplex PCR. Clone size and V and J calls were adopted from that table, with D and trimming inferred from the DNA. In the table there are hundreds of thousands of clones, just over 85% of which are singletons. This chain uses TRBV5-6 with TRBJ2-2; TRBD1 matches at 7 bases. The TCR sequence derives from a woman under 40 with active or convalescent COVID-19. Sequenced input: peripheral blood. Here the CDR3 reads CASSGSGTANTGELFF. In DNA form, the CDR3 reads TGTGCCAGCAGCGGCTCCGGGACAGCGAACACCGGGGAGCTGTTTTTT.